The 18 T cell receptor beta chains below come from one sample, sequenced in a study of robustness of blood B and T cell sequencing (dated by TCRdb to 2016 to 2019). Library generation was performed with PCR. The sequencing machine was an Illumina MiSeq. SMARTScribe reverse transcriptase and a 5' template-switch oligo, by which a universal priming site was added, were used for cDNA synthesis. Each cDNA molecule was tagged by a 12-nucleotide random unique molecular identifier (UMI) carried on the template-switch oligo. Starting from the raw public reads, TCRdb applied fastp trimming at Q25, assembled clones with MiXCR and retained in-frame beta chains. For every CDR3 protein sequence, its rows merge into one entry that carries the most common genes and DNA. In all, the sample holds 4,000 or so distinct CDR3 sequences, and around half of those were seen once. Roughly a quarter of the sample is in the top ten clones.

TCRbeta repertoires were quantified from mRNA rather than genomic DNA, which captures expressed receptors. The sample comprised peripheral blood. Every receptor here comes from a human donor in good health.

This clonotype was detected only a few times. This sequence joins TRBV29-1 and TRBJ2-1; D could derive from TRBD1 or TRBD2 (5 bases each). The CDR3 has 13 residues. Trimming left V 4 bases short and J 8 bases short, with 15 bases between. Germline V gives CDR1 SQVTM, CDR2 ANQGSEA. The chain's CDR3 is CSVGRLDSHEQFF. The CDR3 nucleotides read TGCAGCGTTGGGAGGCTCGACAGCCATGAGCAGTTCTTC.

This clonotype was counted between two and nine times. The chain carries TRBV30 and TRBJ2-7; D call uncertain. Germline CDR1 GTSNPN, CDR2 SVGIG (reference sequence). The CDR3 runs 14 residues. Trimming removed 1 base at V and 0 bases at J, with 10 bases between. The CDR3 DNA sequence: TGTGCCTGGAGTGCAGCGCCCCTCTCCTACGAGCAGTACTTC. Its protein product is CAWSAAPLSYEQYF.

The chain joins TRBV7-6 to TRBJ2-3; D gene ambiguous. The CDR3 length is 17 residues. V lost 0 bases and J 1 base, leaving 14 bases between the germline ends. Germline V gene lookup returns CDR1 SGHVS and CDR2 FNYEAQ. The CDR3 nucleotides are TGTGCCAGCAGCTTAGCGTCTGGGGTGAGGCGCACAGATACGCAGTATTTT. As protein: CASSLASGVRRTDTQYF.

The V call is TRBV24-1, the J call TRBJ2-4; D is possibly TRBD1 or TRBD2 (5 bases each). Germline loops: CDR1 KGHDR, CDR2 SFDVKD. V was trimmed by 8 bases and J by 9 bases, leaving 13 bases between them. This CDR3 comprises 12 residues. The CDR3 nucleotides read TGTGCCACCATGGGGGAGTGGGGCATTCAGTACTTC. Translating gives CATMGEWGIQYF.

J is TRBJ1-1 and V is TRBV6-1; D possibly corresponds to TRBD1 (5 bases). Trimming took 8 bases from V and 3 from J, leaving 13 bases between them. The germline CDR1 and CDR2 sequences are MNHNS and SASEGT. This CDR3 comprises 13 residues. The CDR3, as DNA: TGTGCCAGCCGCCACAGGTCCCACACTGAAGCTTTCTTT. This gives the protein CASRHRSHTEAFF.

The CDR3 region has the DNA TGTGCCAGCAGTACTAGGGGGGAAGCTTTCTTT. Its translation is CASSTRGEAFF. This rearrangement joins TRBV12-3 or TRBV12-4 to TRBJ1-1, with a tentative D call TRBD1 (6 bases). CDR3 size: 11 residues. The germline V and J ends were trimmed by 5 bases and 8 bases, with 9 bases remaining between them.

This clonotype was found a few times. This chain joins TRBV6-2 or TRBV6-3 and TRBJ2-1; tentative D call: TRBD2 (6 bases). The CDR3 spans 12 residues. Germline CDR1 and CDR2: MNHEY and SVGEGT. Between the trimmed V and J ends, which lost 5 bases and 7 bases, there was a span of 9 bases. The chain's CDR3 is CASSHGGNEQFF. CDR3 coding DNA: TGTGCCAGCAGTCATGGAGGGAATGAGCAGTTCTTC.

This chain uses TRBV5-1 with TRBJ1-6, with TRBD1 matching 9 bases. In germline, CDR1 is SGHRS, CDR2 YFSETQ. The CDR3 runs to 17 residues. Losses at the gene ends were 5 bases for V and 2 bases for J; bases not matched to a gene: 8. The CDR3 is CASRPDRGSTYNSPLHF. The CDR3 nucleotides read TGCGCCAGCAGACCAGACAGGGGGTCGACCTATAATTCACCCCTCCACTTT.

This rearrangement joins TRBV29-1 to TRBJ2-7; 7 nucleotides agree with TRBD1. CDR1 is SQVTM, CDR2 ANQGSEA, per germline. V dropped 1 base and J dropped 5; count of bases not matched to a gene: 2. This CDR3 has 12 residues. CDR3 nucleotide sequence: TGCAGCGTTGAAGGAGACAGGGACGAGCAGTACTTC. This translates into CSVEGDRDEQYF.

The chain carries TRBV5-1 and TRBJ2-7; a possible D gene is TRBD1 (6 bases). The CDR3 runs to 14 residues. V lost 5 bases and J 3 bases, leaving 15 bases between the germline ends. In germline, CDR1 is SGHRS, CDR2 YFSETQ. Written as DNA, the CDR3 is TGCGCCAGCAGAGAATGGGACACTGTCTACGAGCAGTACTTC. Translated, it gives CASREWDTVYEQYF.

This chain joins TRBV5-1 and TRBJ2-1, with D unclear. The CDR3 extends over 16 amino acids. V was pared by 0 bases and J by 1 base, with 11 bases between. Germline CDR1 SGHRS, CDR2 YFSETQ. CDR3 sequence: CASSLGGSPSYNEQFF. The DNA for the CDR3 is TGCGCCAGCAGCTTGGGCGGCAGCCCTTCCTACAATGAGCAGTTCTTC.

This chain uses TRBV11-1 with TRBJ2-7; no reliable D call. With 0 bases removed from V and 2 bases from J, the gap between germline ends came to 5 bases. CDR3 length: 13 amino acids. Germline V gene lookup returns CDR1 SGHAT and CDR2 FQDESV (reference sequence). CDR3 region: CASSLAGTYEQYF. DNA for the CDR3: TGTGCCAGCAGCTTAGCGGGTACCTACGAGCAGTACTTC.

This clonotype was observed a few times. The rearrangement uses TRBV5-1 and TRBJ2-1; D possibly corresponds to TRBD2 (5 bases). This CDR3 is 14 amino acids long. CDR1 is SGHRS and CDR2 is YFSETQ in the germline V gene. V dropped 3 bases and J dropped 3 bases, with 10 bases sitting between them. The CDR3 loop is CASSYDGLYNEQFF. DNA of the CDR3: TGCGCCAGCAGCTACGATGGACTCTACAATGAGCAGTTCTTC. The complete variable domain, with remaining parts taken from reference TRBV5-1 and TRBJ2-1, reads KAGVTQTPRYLIKTRGQQVTLSCSPISGHRSVSWYQQTPGQGLQFLFEYFSETQRNKGNFPGRFSGRQFSNSRSEMNVSTLELGDSALYLCASSYDGLYNEQFFGPGTRLTVL.

CDR3 sequence reads: CSVGNFLGQGEYGYTF. For the CDR3, the DNA is TGCAGCGTTGGGAACTTCCTCGGACAGGGGGAATATGGCTACACCTTC. V is TRBV29-1 and J is TRBJ1-2; 10 bases line up with TRBD1. The germline V gene has CDR1 SQVTM and CDR2 ANQGSEA. CDR3 length: 16 amino acids. V shed 4 bases, J shed 5 bases, and the junction held 13 bases outside the gene matches.

The chain joins TRBV15 to TRBJ2-7; D might be TRBD2 (5 bases). Germline CDR1 and CDR2: LNHNV and YYDKDF (reference sequence). Trimming pared 5 bases from V and 1 base from J, leaving 15 bases between. The CDR3 length is 15 residues. The chain's CDR3 is CATSLEAAWSYEQYF. The CDR3 coding sequence is TGTGCCACCAGCTTGGAAGCGGCTTGGTCCTACGAGCAGTACTTC.

This clonotype was seen only a few times. The chain combines TRBV5-1 with TRBJ1-6; 8 nucleotides match TRBD1. V lost 4 bases to trimming and J lost 7 bases; unmatched junction nucleotides: 4. Germline V gives CDR1 SGHRS, CDR2 YFSETQ. The CDR3 has 14 residues. CDR3 DNA: TGCGCCAGCAGCGACAGGGGTGGCAATTCACCCCTCCACTTT. Its translation: CASSDRGGNSPLHF. Full variable domain (outside the CDR3, taken from reference TRBV5-1 and TRBJ1-6): KAGVTQTPRYLIKTRGQQVTLSCSPISGHRSVSWYQQTPGQGLQFLFEYFSETQRNKGNFPGRFSGRQFSNSRSEMNVSTLELGDSALYLCASSDRGGNSPLHFGNGTRLTVT.

V and J are TRBV20-1 and TRBJ2-1; TRBD2 agrees at 10 bases. Trimming took 3 bases from V and 5 from J; bases not matched to a gene: 10. The CDR3 extends over 16 amino acids. Germline V CDR1 and CDR2: DFQATT, SNEGSKA (reference sequence). CDR3 amino acids: CSASAPRAGGDNEQFF. The CDR3 DNA reads as TGCAGTGCTAGCGCACCGAGAGCGGGGGGGGACAATGAGCAGTTCTTC.

This clonotype came up a few times. The gene calls are TRBV6-2 or TRBV6-3 and TRBJ2-7, with unresolved D. The V end was cut by 6 bases, the J end by 0 bases, with 9 bases between. The CDR3 is 13 residues long. Germline CDR1 and CDR2: MNHEY and SVGEGT. DNA for the CDR3: TGTGCCAGCAGGCAGCTCAGCTCCTACGAGCAGTACTTC. It translates to CASRQLSSYEQYF.